The clone carrying this T cell receptor beta chain has ten or more counts. It was with a sample-barcoded 5' primer and a J-beta primer mix that a second PCR of about 6 to 11 cycles was run. A template-switch adaptor with 12 random nucleotides tagged each cDNA molecule. Via MiXCR, TCRdb re-called the 5' RACE reads, giving one row per CDR3 protein. Among 1.5 million to 2 million distinct CDR3 sequences listed, roughly 28% were seen once. These data belong to a study of blood T cells in healthy people across ages. The CDR3 length is 11 residues. V was pared by 5 bases and J by 12 bases, with 7 bases of the junction left unmatched.

J is TRBJ2-7 and V is TRBV12-3 or TRBV12-4; 7 bases agree with TRBD2. The clonotype was recovered from a woman aged 25-40 years in good health. The sample consisted of blood. The CDR3 coding sequence is TGTGCCAGCAGTCGGGGAGGGTCCAGGTACTTC. Protein sequence: CASSRGGSRYF.